This T cell receptor (beta chain) comes out of a study of OX40 agonist ivuxolimab in advanced cancers. The overall study: Every patient in dose escalation had hepatocellular carcinoma, melanoma, renal cell or head and neck cancer. Checkpoint inhibitors had been given previously to approximately 40% of patients.

About this clone itself: Its specificity is not known.

Study-wide points: CD4+ and CD8+ blood T cells expanded clonally by week 6 at 0.1 to 3.0 mg/kg. CD8+ T cells were the subset that, on average, had more expanded clones than CD4+.

Sequencing was performed with immunoSEQ multiplex PCR; in TCRdb, only in-frame clones are kept and a portion is missing. The sample contains approximately 24,000 clones, around three quarters of which appear only once. The receptor was derived from an adult with an advanced solid tumor such as melanoma, head and neck, liver or kidney cancer. Sequencing used CD4+ or CD8+ T cells sorted from blood, obtained in a trial of the OX40 agonist ivuxolimab.

CDR3 in DNA: TGTGCCAGCAGCTTAGCGTTGGGCCAGGGTGGGAATGAGCAGTTCTTC. Its translation: CASSLALGQGGNEQFF. The V call is TRBV7-9, the J call TRBJ2-1, with a possible D match to TRBD1 (5 bases). Trimming stripped 0 bases from V and 7 bases from J, with 16 bases between. The length of the CDR3 is 16 residues. Germline V gives CDR1 SEHNR, CDR2 FQNEAQ (reference sequence).